Shown below are 26 T cell receptor beta chains from a single sample sequenced in a study of graft-versus-host responses after intestinal transplantation. Their antigens are not known. Some clones are missing from TCRdb's copy, which holds only in-frame ones; the method was immunoSEQ multiplex PCR. Among around 93,000 clones, around nine tenths were seen once, and the ten largest hold roughly 5.6%. Sequences were derived from unstimulated CD8+ T cells sorted from spleen or lymph node cells, sampled before intestinal transplant. The receptors derive from a human donor who received an intestinal transplant.

This chain links TRBV9 with TRBJ1-2; no firm D call. V dropped 0 bases and J dropped 6 bases, with 9 bases sitting between them. Per the germline V gene, CDR1 is SGDLS and CDR2 is YYNGEE. This CDR3 has 13 amino acids. CDR3 DNA: TGTGCCAGCAGCGTAGTTTCTGGAGATGGCTACACCTTC. Translation: CASSVVSGDGYTF. The complete variable domain, with remaining parts taken from reference TRBV9 and TRBJ1-2, reads DSGVTQTPKHLITATGQRVTLRCSPRSGDLSVYWYQQSLDQGLQFLIQYYNGEERAKGNILERFSAQQFPDLHSELNLSSLELGDSALYFCASSVVSGDGYTFGSGTRLTVV.

This chain uses TRBV9 with TRBJ2-5, with D tentatively TRBD1 or TRBD2 (5 bases each). This CDR3 region has 15 residues. The V and J ends lost 2 bases and 5 bases respectively, with 16 bases between them. From germline, CDR1 is SGDLS and CDR2 YYNGEE. In DNA, the CDR3 is TGTGCCAGCAGCGTCGGGACGGTAAATGGGGAGACCCAGTACTTC. Residues: CASSVGTVNGETQYF. The variable domain in full, with the rest retrieved from reference TRBV9 and TRBJ2-5, is DSGVTQTPKHLITATGQRVTLRCSPRSGDLSVYWYQQSLDQGLQFLIQYYNGEERAKGNILERFSAQQFPDLHSELNLSSLELGDSALYFCASSVGTVNGETQYFGPGTRLLVL.

The CDR3 DNA sequence: TGCGCCAGCAGAGGGGGGGGCGGAGGCTCCTACGAGCAGTACTTC. It is translated as CASRGGGGGSYEQYF. This rearrangement joins TRBV4-3 to TRBJ2-7; D may be TRBD2 (7 bases). Trimming removed 6 bases at V and 0 bases at J, with 15 bases between. The germline CDR1 and CDR2 sequences are LGHNA and YSLEER. This CDR3 is built from 15 residues.

The V call is TRBV9, the J call TRBJ2-5; no reliable D call. The CDR3 is made up of 13 amino acids. Germline lookup yields CDR1 SGDLS and CDR2 YYNGEE. V lost 3 bases to trimming and J lost 9 bases, with 15 bases between them. The CDR3, as DNA: TGTGCCAGCAGCGATGAGGAGAACCTCTCCCAGTACTTC. Residues: CASSDEENLSQYF.

The chain couples TRBV9 to TRBJ1-4; TRBD1 agrees at 8 bases. V shed 4 bases and J 4 bases; nucleotides not matched to a gene: 6. CDR1 is SGDLS and CDR2 is YYNGEE in the germline V gene. CDR3 length equals 15 residues. The chain's CDR3 is CASSPRTGSNEKLFF. The CDR3, as DNA: TGTGCCAGCAGCCCAAGGACAGGGAGTAATGAAAAACTGTTTTTT.

The chain has TRBV7-9 and TRBJ1-4; D call uncertain. The CDR3 is made up of 15 amino acids. Deletions cut 6 bases from V and 6 bases from J, with 17 bases between. In germline, CDR1 is SEHNR, CDR2 FQNEAQ (reference sequence). CDR3 region: CASSYGVYLDEKLFF. Here the CDR3 DNA reads TGTGCCAGCAGTTATGGGGTGTACTTGGATGAAAAACTGTTTTTT.

V gene TRBV11-2 combines with J gene TRBJ2-7, with D possibly being TRBD1 or TRBD2 (5 bases each). The germline gives CDR1 SGHAT, CDR2 FQNNGV. The V end lost 1 base, the J end lost 2 bases, and 15 bases lay between the germline ends. This CDR3 is 16 amino acids long. CDR3 nucleotides: TGTGCCAGCAGCTTAGGGGGCGGGTGGCGGGCCTACGAGCAGTACTTC. Amino acid sequence: CASSLGGGWRAYEQYF.

V gene TRBV9 combines with J gene TRBJ2-3, with unresolved D. V lost 0 bases to trimming and J lost 0 bases, with 14 bases between them. The CDR3 extends over 17 amino acids. Germline CDR1 and CDR2: SGDLS and YYNGEE. Written as DNA, the CDR3 is TGTGCCAGCAGCGTAGACGTGGAACTTTCTAGCACAGATACGCAGTATTTT. Its protein is CASSVDVELSSTDTQYF. The variable domain in full, completed from reference TRBV9 and TRBJ2-3, reads DSGVTQTPKHLITATGQRVTLRCSPRSGDLSVYWYQQSLDQGLQFLIQYYNGEERAKGNILERFSAQQFPDLHSELNLSSLELGDSALYFCASSVDVELSSTDTQYFGPGTRLTVL.

The chain uses TRBV19 and TRBJ2-7; 9 bases agree with TRBD2. V lost 7 bases and J lost 2; bases outside the gene matches: 6. The CDR3 length is 14 residues. Germline CDR1 is LNHDA and CDR2 is SQIVND (reference sequence). The CDR3 coding sequence is TGTGCCAGTAAAAATATAGCGGGAGCCTACGAGCAGTACTTC. Amino acids: CASKNIAGAYEQYF.

V is TRBV7-3 and J is TRBJ2-2, with no clear D. Trimming removed 3 bases from V and 5 bases from J, with 4 bases in between. This CDR3 region has 12 residues. CDR1 is SGHTA, CDR2 FQGTGA, per germline. For the CDR3, the DNA is TGTGCCAGCAGCTTTTTAACCGGGGAGCTGTTTTTT. Translated: CASSFLTGELFF.

The chain carries TRBV7-6 and TRBJ2-2; D is possibly TRBD1 (5 bases). The germline V gene has CDR1 SGHVS and CDR2 FNYEAQ. This CDR3 contains 15 residues. Between the trimmed V and J ends, which lost 1 base and 6 bases, there was a span of 12 bases. The CDR3 region has the DNA TGTGCCAGCAGCTTAGGGGGCGGCGGCTCCGGGGAGCTGTTTTTT. This sequence encodes CASSLGGGGSGELFF.

The CDR3 spells CASSVGLAYSYEQYF. The CDR3 nucleotides are TGTGCCAGTAGTGTCGGACTAGCGTACTCCTACGAGCAGTACTTC. The chain combines TRBV19 with TRBJ2-7; 9 bases map to TRBD2. Germline V CDR1 and CDR2: LNHDA, SQIVND (reference sequence). The V gene end was trimmed by 5 bases and the J gene end by 0 bases; junction bases not matched to a gene: 5. The CDR3 length is 15 residues.

This rearrangement joins TRBV7-9 to TRBJ2-7; tentatively, D is TRBD2 (5 bases). V was clipped by 7 bases and J by 2 bases, with 12 bases between them. The CDR3 is made up of 13 amino acids. Per the germline V gene, CDR1 is SEHNR and CDR2 is FQNEAQ (reference sequence). CDR3 amino acids: CASTLGRAYEQYF. The DNA for the CDR3 is TGTGCCAGCACCCTAGGGCGGGCCTACGAGCAGTACTTC.

The CDR3 nucleotides are TGTGCCAGCAGCTTCCCCGGGACAGGTAGCCCCTACAATGAGCAGTTCTTC. Its protein product is CASSFPGTGSPYNEQFF. V is TRBV11-1 and J is TRBJ2-1; the match to TRBD1 covers 8 bases. The germline V gene has CDR1 SGHAT and CDR2 FQDESV (reference sequence). This CDR3 is 17 amino acids long. Trimming at V came to 3 bases and at J to 2 bases, leaving 9 bases not matched to a gene. Variable domain in full (rest from reference TRBV11-1 and TRBJ2-1): EAEVAQSPRYKITEKSQAVAFWCDPISGHATLYWYRQILGQGPELLVQFQDESVVDDSQLPKDRFSAERLKGVDSTLKIQPAELGDSAMYLCASSFPGTGSPYNEQFFGPGTRLTVL.

The chain carries TRBV7-9 and TRBJ2-7; D remains ambiguous. Trimming took 3 bases from V and 0 from J, leaving 6 bases between them. CDR1 is SEHNR, CDR2 FQNEAQ, per germline (reference sequence). The CDR3 length is 13 residues. The CDR3 sequence is CASSFLGSYEQYF. CDR3 DNA sequence: TGTGCCAGCAGCTTTCTAGGCTCCTACGAGCAGTACTTC.

A single count supports this clone. The rearrangement uses TRBV5-4 and TRBJ2-7; 9 positions match TRBD1. J was trimmed by 2 bases and V by 4 bases; bases with no gene match: 1. CDR1 and CDR2 (germline): SGHNT, YYREEE (reference sequence). The CDR3 is 13 residues long. The CDR3 coding sequence is TGTGCCAGCAGCGGACAGGGGCCCTACGAGCAGTACTTC. Translated, it gives CASSGQGPYEQYF. The variable domain in full, with the rest retrieved from reference TRBV5-4 and TRBJ2-7, is ETGVTQSPTHLIKTRGQQVTLRCSSQSGHNTVSWYQQALGQGPQFIFQYYREEENGRGNFPPRFSGLQFPNYSSELNVNALELDDSALYLCASSGQGPYEQYFGPGTRLTVT.

The V call is TRBV2, the J call TRBJ2-7, with a possible D match to TRBD1 (6 bases). The CDR3 has 15 residues. V shed 7 bases and J shed 0 bases, with 16 bases lying between them. Per germline, CDR1 SNHLY and CDR2 FYNNEI. This chain's CDR3 is CASTARQDISYEQYF. Here the CDR3 DNA reads TGTGCCAGCACTGCCCGACAGGACATCTCCTACGAGCAGTACTTC.

V usage is TRBV6-5 and J usage is TRBJ2-7; no firm D call. Germline loops: CDR1 MNHEY, CDR2 SVGAGI. The CDR3 is 13 amino acids. V was shortened by 5 bases and J by 4 bases, with 12 bases between the two germline ends. CDR3 bases: TGTGCCAGCAGTCCCTACTCCGTATACGAGCAGTACTTC. Encoded protein: CASSPYSVYEQYF.

Here the CDR3 DNA reads TGCAGCGTTGAGAGGGGGATGAACACTGAAGCTTTCTTT. Translated: CSVERGMNTEAFF. This sequence joins TRBV29-1 and TRBJ1-1, with D possibly matching TRBD1 (6 bases). Per the germline V gene, CDR1 is SQVTM and CDR2 is ANQGSEA. The V gene lost 3 bases and the J gene lost 0 bases, with 8 bases spanning the gap. This CDR3 contains 13 residues.

This sequence joins TRBV7-6 and TRBJ2-5; D is possibly TRBD1 (5 bases). Deletions cut 1 base from V and 1 base from J, with 16 bases between. CDR3 size: 17 residues. Germline V CDR1 and CDR2: SGHVS, FNYEAQ. CDR3 in amino acids: CASSLDPRKDTQETQYF. CDR3 sequence (DNA): TGTGCCAGCAGCTTAGACCCCCGGAAGGACACCCAAGAGACCCAGTACTTC.

In this sample, this clone turned up once. This chain uses TRBV6-1 with TRBJ1-6; D remains ambiguous. The CDR3 totals 15 residues. Germline CDR1 is MNHNS and CDR2 is SASEGT. Between the trimmed V and J ends, which lost 7 bases and 5 bases, there was a span of 15 bases. The CDR3 bases are TGTGCCAGCAAACACGAATTTTTCCATAATTCACCCCTCCACTTT. Translating it yields CASKHEFFHNSPLHF.

The CDR3 sequence is CASSEGGNSPLHF. CDR3 sequence (DNA): TGTGCCAGCAGTGAGGGAGGTAATTCACCCCTCCACTTT. The rearrangement links TRBV6-1 to TRBJ1-6; no definite D call. CDR3 length: 13 residues. Germline CDR1 is MNHNS and CDR2 is SASEGT. V lost 3 bases, J lost 6 bases, and 6 bases lay in between.

This clone was seen more than once but under ten times. V gene TRBV6-5 combines with J gene TRBJ2-4; 10 positions agree with TRBD2. The germline V gene has CDR1 MNHEY and CDR2 SVGAGI. V was pared by 6 bases and J by 2 bases, with 4 bases of the junction left unmatched. The CDR3 runs 15 residues. CDR3 amino acids: CASSPSGSSKNIQYF. In nucleotides, the CDR3 is TGTGCCAGCAGCCCTAGCGGGAGCTCCAAAAACATTCAGTACTTC.

The V gene is TRBV13, the J gene TRBJ1-1; D unresolved. Germline lookup yields CDR1 PRHDT and CDR2 FYEKMQ (reference sequence). V shed 0 bases and J shed 8 bases, with 13 bases lying between them. The CDR3 loop spans 14 amino acids. The CDR3 DNA reads TGTGCCAGCAGCTTAGGCCTCCCAGAAGGGGAAGCTTTCTTT. The encoded protein is CASSLGLPEGEAFF.

The CDR3 sequence is CASIGQGTSEQYF. The DNA for the CDR3 is TGTGCCAGCATAGGGCAGGGGACCTCCGAGCAGTACTTC. J is TRBJ2-7 and V is TRBV2; possibly TRBD1 for D (6 bases). V lost 7 bases to trimming and J lost 6 bases, with 16 bases between them. The length of the CDR3 is 13 residues. Germline loops: CDR1 SNHLY, CDR2 FYNNEI.

This rearrangement joins TRBV19 to TRBJ1-2; D is perhaps TRBD1 (5 bases). The CDR3 is made up of 18 amino acids. CDR1 is LNHDA, CDR2 SQIVND, per germline (reference sequence). V was shortened by 3 bases and J by 3 bases, with 23 bases between the two germline ends. The CDR3 sequence is CASSIYGLQIGGDYGYTF. Written as DNA, the CDR3 is TGTGCCAGTAGTATTTACGGACTCCAAATAGGAGGGGACTATGGCTACACCTTC.